This T cell receptor (beta chain) was sequenced during a study of preoperative IRX-2 immunotherapy in early breast cancer. This clone has a single count. Assay: immunoSEQ multiplex PCR; the TCRdb copy retains only in-frame clones and omits some. Here the sample spans some 42,000 clones, 65% to 90% being singletons. Treatment indicated: preoperative locoregional IRX-2 cytokine immunotherapy. Patients received preoperative, locoregional IRX-2 cytokine immunotherapy in a phase Ib study. Germline V CDR1 and CDR2: WNHNN, SYGVQD (reference sequence). The CDR3 spans 13 residues. V dropped 3 bases and J dropped 11 bases, with 16 bases sitting between them.

V is TRBV10-1 and J is TRBJ1-1; the D gene is possibly TRBD1 (5 bases). This sample comprised lymph node tissue, obtained after IRX-2 immunotherapy. This receptor was obtained from a human donor with breast cancer. The CDR3 spells CASSDSVDTRAFF. The CDR3 region has the DNA TGCGCCAGCAGTGATTCCGTGGACACACGTGCTTTCTTT.